The rows below give T cell receptor beta chains drawn from one sample of a study of early T cells in non-severe SARS-CoV-2 infection. From the 5' RACE reads, TCRdb called clonotypes with MiXCR, one entry per CDR3 protein. The sample lists 75,000 to 100,000 distinct CDR3 sequences; around 16% were seen once. The sample was whole blood. These receptors were taken from an adult who was a healthcare worker with PCR-confirmed SARS-CoV-2 infection or an uninfected control (not recorded which). CDR3s include the opening cysteine and the closing phenylalanine or tryptophan.

J gene,V gene,CDR3 protein
TRBJ2-3,TRBV5-1,CASSLDSGRSTDTQYF
TRBJ1-1,TRBV13,CASSLYRGTTEAFF
TRBJ2-1,TRBV28,CASSLGSGGEQFF
TRBJ1-1,TRBV18,CASSPPFRPNTEAFF
TRBJ2-7,TRBV7-6,CASSLAVKGGEQYF
TRBJ1-3,TRBV7-9,CASSRTGTGNTIYF
TRBJ2-3,TRBV4-3,CASSQERSGRALHTQYF
TRBJ1-6,TRBV11-2,CASSFTQGLGNSPLHF
TRBJ1-1,TRBV12-3/TRBV12-4,CASSVRDRRFTEAFF
TRBJ2-3,TRBV20-1,CSAGPVLGTDTQYF
TRBJ2-2,TRBV27,CASTLQGTGELSF
TRBJ2-5,TRBV12-3/TRBV12-4,CASSLIDSGGETQYF
TRBJ2-1,TRBV7-2,CATALRTANNEQFF
TRBJ2-6,TRBV7-2,CASSPGTGFGGANVLTF
TRBJ2-2,TRBV25-1,CASSDRDPTGELFF
TRBJ2-3,TRBV29-1,CSVSTGAHTDTQYF
TRBJ1-6,TRBV12-3/TRBV12-4,CASNGPGYNSPLHF
TRBJ1-1,TRBV7-8,CASSLDNGEGTEAFF
TRBJ2-1,TRBV18,CASSPPNRDNEQFF
TRBJ2-7,TRBV10-2,CASSELTAEQYF
TRBJ2-5,TRBV7-2,CASSSSGTSGIETQYF
TRBJ2-1,TRBV28,CASRPMSGRSSYNEQFF
TRBJ2-6,TRBV5-8,CASRRAGAGANVLTF
TRBJ2-3,TRBV7-8,CASRVRGRTDTQYF
TRBJ2-7,TRBV7-2,CASSLDGQPSLEQYF
TRBJ2-5,TRBV20-1,CSADRDGVMF